These T cell receptor beta chains were read from a single sample in a study of T cell changes during pregnancy in multiple sclerosis. Sequencing used immunoSEQ multiplex PCR; TCRdb keeps in-frame clones, though not all of them. The table shows about 60,000 clones, with almost 97% occurring only once. The specimen was CD8+ T cells from peripheral blood mononuclear cells, collected after pregnancy. The receptors stem from a female donor with multiple sclerosis, enrolled in a pregnancy study. CDR3s include the opening cysteine and the closing phenylalanine or tryptophan. The order of the fields is clone size, D gene, CDR3 length, V gene, J gene, CDR3 protein, CDR3 DNA. D genes are given only for firm matches. Part of the rows lack a size; the others show once, few, many or a class for expanded clones.

.	.	14	TRBV19	TRBJ1-1	CASSISTGNTEAFF	TGTGCCAGTAGTATTTCCACCGGGAACACTGAAGCTTTCTTT
.	TRBD1	15	TRBV7-9	TRBJ1-1	CASSSGQGENTEAFF	TGTGCCAGCAGCTCGGGACAGGGGGAGAACACTGAAGCTTTCTTT
.	.	14	TRBV27	TRBJ2-7	CASSPQRVTYEQYF	TGTGCCAGCAGCCCTCAGCGGGTAACCTACGAGCAGTACTTC
.	.	13	TRBV27	TRBJ2-7	CASSFFGSYEQYF	TGTGCCAGCAGTTTCTTCGGGAGTTACGAGCAGTACTTC
once	TRBD2	14	TRBV7-9	TRBJ2-1	CASSLGAGGFEQFF	TGTGCCAGCAGCTTAGGCGCGGGGGGCTTTGAGCAGTTCTTC
.	.	14	TRBV12-5	TRBJ2-2	CASGLMPWPGELFF	TGTGCTAGTGGTTTGATGCCTTGGCCCGGGGAGCTGTTTTTT
.	TRBD2	13	TRBV27	TRBJ2-3	CATGLESTDTQYF	TGTGCCACGGGACTAGAGAGCACAGATACGCAGTATTTT
.	.	14	TRBV15	TRBJ2-3	CATSIKRFTDTQYF	TGTGCCACCAGCATTAAGCGCTTCACAGATACGCAGTATTTT
.	TRBD1	15	TRBV5-5	TRBJ2-7	CASSVGQGSSYEQYF	TGTGCCAGCAGCGTGGGACAGGGCAGCTCCTACGAGCAGTACTTC
once	.	13	TRBV30	TRBJ2-7	CAGSPATPYEQYF	TGTGCCGGCTCCCCCGCAACACCCTACGAGCAGTACTTC
.	TRBD2	15	TRBV5-1	TRBJ2-1	CASSHRGLAGYEQFF	TGCGCCAGCAGCCACAGGGGACTAGCTGGATACGAGCAGTTCTTC
.	.	11	TRBV10-2	TRBJ2-1	CASSEVYEQFF	TGCGCCAGCAGTGAGGTCTATGAGCAGTTCTTC
once	TRBD1	14	TRBV6-1	TRBJ2-7	CASKTQGALYEQYF	TGTGCCAGCAAGACACAGGGGGCATTATACGAGCAGTACTTC
.	TRBD1	13	TRBV19	TRBJ1-2	CASSDWDSYGYTF	TGTGCCAGTAGCGATTGGGACAGCTATGGCTACACCTTC
.	TRBD2	15	TRBV7-2	TRBJ2-7	CASSPGLAAAYEQYF	TGTGCCAGCAGCCCGGGACTAGCGGCCGCCTACGAGCAGTACTTC
.	.	16	TRBV21-1	TRBJ2-7	CASSKEDSGRNYEQYF	TGTGCCAGCAGCAAAGAGGACAGCGGGAGGAACTACGAGCAGTACTTC
.	TRBD1	14	TRBV14	TRBJ1-1	CASSQDGTGWAAFF	TGTGCCAGCAGCCAAGACGGGACAGGGTGGGCTGCTTTCTTT
once	.	15	TRBV30	TRBJ2-7	CAWSALQGSAYEQYF	TGTGCCTGGAGTGCTCTACAGGGAAGCGCCTACGAGCAGTACTTC
.	TRBD2	16	TRBV2	TRBJ2-7	CASSEGRGRNSYEQYF	TGTGCCAGCAGTGAAGGGCGCGGGAGGAACTCCTACGAGCAGTACTTC
.	.	13	TRBV5-4	TRBJ2-7	CASSLHNSYEQYF	TGTGCCAGCAGCTTGCACAACAGCTACGAGCAGTACTTC
.	.	18	TRBV5-8	TRBJ2-2	CASSLGGGGGIHTGELFF	TGTGCCAGCAGCTTGGGAGGCGGAGGCGGGATCCACACCGGGGAGCTGTTTTTT
.	.	12	TRBV6-4	TRBJ2-1	CASSDWAGEQFF	TGTGCCAGCAGTGACTGGGCCGGTGAGCAGTTCTTC
.	TRBD2	14	TRBV19	TRBJ2-2	CASSTSGRSGELFF	TGTGCCAGTAGTACTAGCGGGAGATCCGGGGAGCTGTTTTTT
.	.	13	TRBV28	TRBJ1-2	CASSLTGIYGYTF	TGTGCCAGCAGCTTGACAGGCATCTATGGCTACACCTTC
.	.	13	TRBV4-3	TRBJ2-7	CASSQYGGYEQYF	TGCGCCAGCAGCCAATACGGGGGCTACGAGCAGTACTTC
.	TRBD2	15	TRBV4-1	TRBJ2-7	CASSQLAGGAYEQYF	TGCGCCAGCAGCCAGCTAGCGGGAGGAGCCTACGAGCAGTACTTC
.	.	14	TRBV27	TRBJ2-1	CASSSGRGAGGQFF	TGTGCCAGCAGTAGCGGTCGGGGGGCCGGAGGGCAGTTCTTC
.	TRBD2	13	TRBV19	TRBJ2-5	CATGTSGTETQYF	TGTGCCACCGGGACTAGCGGGACAGAGACCCAGTACTTC
.	TRBD2	15	TRBV7-9	TRBJ2-1	CASSPRTSGYNEQFF	TGTGCCAGCAGCCCAAGGACTAGCGGCTACAATGAGCAGTTCTTC
.	.	13	TRBV27	TRBJ1-6	CASSITGNSPLHF	TGTGCCAGCAGTATAACAGGCAATTCACCCCTCCACTTT
once	TRBD2	15	TRBV5-3	TRBJ2-7	CARSLLASGSYEQYF	TGTGCCAGAAGCTTGTTGGCTAGCGGGAGCTACGAGCAGTACTTC
.	.	15	TRBV7-9	TRBJ2-5	CASSRPGTSQETQYF	TGTGCCAGCAGTCGGCCCGGGACATCACAAGAGACCCAGTACTTC
.	.	14	TRBV6-1	TRBJ2-5	CASIPDWYQETQYF	TGTGCCAGCATACCCGACTGGTACCAAGAGACCCAGTACTTC
.	TRBD1	16	TRBV28	TRBJ2-1	CASSLFRGTGYNEQFF	TGTGCCAGCAGTTTATTCCGCGGGACAGGTTACAATGAGCAGTTCTTC
few	TRBD1	15	TRBV28	TRBJ1-6	CASSFKDRAGSPLHF	TGTGCCAGCAGTTTTAAGGACAGGGCGGGCTCACCCCTCCACTTT
.	TRBD2	15	TRBV2	TRBJ2-1	CASSWTSGSPNEQFF	TGTGCCAGCAGTTGGACTAGCGGGAGTCCTAATGAGCAGTTCTTC
once	TRBD1	14	TRBV27	TRBJ1-4	CANGISGTERELFF	TGTGCCAACGGCATTTCCGGGACAGAAAGAGAACTGTTTTTT
.	.	15	TRBV27	TRBJ2-2	CASSLSAGNTGELFF	TGTGCCAGCAGTTTATCGGCAGGGAACACCGGGGAGCTGTTTTTT
.	TRBD1	14	TRBV28	TRBJ1-2	CASTGGQSNYGYTF	TGTGCCAGCACCGGGGGACAGTCGAACTATGGCTACACCTTC
.	.	14	TRBV6-1	TRBJ2-3	CASSDASSTDTQYF	TGTGCCAGCAGTGATGCGAGTAGCACAGATACGCAGTATTTT
.	TRBD1	13	TRBV29-1	TRBJ1-1	CSVAGQGNTEAFF	TGCAGCGTTGCCGGACAGGGAAACACTGAAGCTTTCTTT
.	TRBD2	19	TRBV23-1	TRBJ2-1	CASSQSRLAGGWGYNEQFF	TGCGCCAGCAGTCAATCGAGGCTAGCCGGGGGGTGGGGATACAATGAGCAGTTCTTC
.	TRBD2	16	TRBV5-4	TRBJ2-1	CASSLQKGLNYNEQFF	TGTGCCAGCAGCTTGCAGAAGGGACTAAATTACAATGAGCAGTTCTTC
.	TRBD1	18	TRBV27	TRBJ2-7	CASHHGTGGLAGLNEQYF	TGTGCCAGCCACCACGGGACAGGGGGCCTAGCGGGACTCAACGAGCAGTACTTC
once	TRBD1	14	TRBV28	TRBJ1-2	CATRRTGGRDGYTF	TGTGCCACGCGCCGGACAGGGGGCAGGGATGGCTACACCTTC
.	TRBD2	15	TRBV10-3	TRBJ2-3	CAISFSGSSTDTQYF	TGTGCCATCAGTTTCAGCGGGAGCAGCACAGATACGCAGTATTTT
.	.	13	TRBV11-2	TRBJ2-7	CASSSLDSFEQYF	TGTGCCAGCAGCTCCCTTGACTCTTTCGAGCAGTACTTC
.	TRBD2	17	TRBV2	TRBJ2-3	CASSESPLAGGPDTQYF	TGTGCCAGCAGTGAATCTCCACTAGCGGGAGGACCAGATACGCAGTATTTT
.	TRBD2	15	TRBV28	TRBJ2-5	CASSPGGAREETQYF	TGTGCCAGCAGCCCCGGGGGGGCTCGTGAAGAGACCCAGTACTTC
.	.	13	TRBV19	TRBJ1-1	CASSMGGLAEAFF	TGTGCCAGTAGTATGGGTGGACTCGCTGAAGCTTTCTTT
.	.	14	TRBV5-6	TRBJ2-1	CASLDSLYYNEQFF	TGTGCCAGCCTGGACAGCCTCTACTACAATGAGCAGTTCTTC
.	.	19	TRBV15	TRBJ2-2	CATSRVNSGSGQNTGELFF	TGTGCCACCAGCAGAGTTAACTCTGGGAGCGGGCAGAACACCGGGGAGCTGTTTTTT